This T cell receptor beta chain emerged from a study of vaccination effects on CD4 cells after COVID-19. Overall study results and limits: The study, lacking early post-infection timepoints, had few convalescent patients.

Comment on this clone: The antigen is undetermined.

Sequencing used immunoSEQ multiplex PCR; TCRdb keeps in-frame clones, though not all of them. Among approximately 68,000 clones listed, over 70% were seen once. Before sequencing took place, the ViraFEST assay used viral peptide pools to expand antigen-specific CD4+ T cells. Culturing for 10 days preceded CD4+ T cell isolation. Testing of the vaccine recipients showed negative nucleocapsid antibodies and no prior SARS-CoV-2 infection. V dropped 3 bases and J dropped 4; count of bases not matched to a gene: 6. This CDR3 contains 15 residues. Germline V CDR1 and CDR2: WSHSY, SAAADI. J is TRBJ2-1 and V is TRBV10-2; 7 nucleotides align to TRBD1. The source was CD4+ T cells from PBMCs cultured with SARS-CoV-2 spike peptides, collected before COVID-19 vaccination. The receptor was isolated from a human donor who received a COVID-19 vaccine. CDR3 sequence: CASSETGQLYNEQFF. For the CDR3, the DNA is TGCGCCAGCAGTGAAACGGGACAGTTATACAATGAGCAGTTCTTC.